The entry that follows covers one T cell receptor beta chain sequence. This clonotype was observed a handful of times. The clone's antigen remains unknown. The record has no base qualities; no much larger clone is one base away. These data originate in a study of patients and donors after allogeneic stem cell transplantation (TCRdb year 2020). In the germline V gene, CDR1 corresponds to SGHDT and CDR2 to YYEEEE. The germline ends are 10 bases apart after V is trimmed by 1 base and J by 6 bases. Counted from cysteine to phenylalanine, this CDR3 has 13 amino acids. The entry retains the CDR3 DNA only, 39 bases that are in frame from base 1. Library preparation was by RT-PCR. The instrument was a NextSeq 550. TCRdb ran its own pipeline on the public reads, namely fastp trimming at Q25 and MiXCR clone calling, and kept in-frame beta chains. Each record represents a unique CDR3 protein, reported with the most common genes and DNA among its rows. In all, the sample holds about 74,000 distinct CDR3 sequences, and around 27% of those were seen once. The top ten constitute more than 20% of the sample.

Input material: blood, either unsorted or a sorted T cell fraction (not recorded which). This sequence was found in a human donor who was either an allogeneic HSCT recipient or a stem cell or donor lymphocyte infusion donor (not recorded which). It is not recorded whose cells these are; they may come from a transplant donor. The sequence is built from TRBV5-6 and TRBJ1-2; 6 matching bases give a weak D call of TRBD1. DNA sequence: TGTGCCAGCAGCTTGCAGGGGAGGCATGGCTACACCTTC. This sequence encodes CASSLQGRHGYTF.